Below, 2 T cell receptor beta chains from the same sample are listed, as sequenced in a study of cytomegalovirus exposure and HLA in healthy donors. It was with 60 Vbeta and 13 Jbeta primers that the PCR ran. Clones were read by immunoSEQ multiplex PCR, and TCRdb kept only the in-frame ones, dropping some. The sample has some 120,000 clones; around two thirds are singletons. Sequenced material: PBMCs. All receptors derive from a human donor in good health.

The CDR3 spells CASSLRRGVATYEQYF. The CDR3 bases are TGTGCCAGCAGCTTGAGACGGGGGGTGGCCACCTACGAGCAGTACTTC. The chain recombines TRBV5-6 with TRBJ2-7; TRBD2 matches at 7 bases. V lost 1 base to trimming and J lost 2 bases; unmatched junction nucleotides: 9. This CDR3 region has 16 residues. In germline, CDR1 is SGHDT, CDR2 YYEEEE.

This sequence joins TRBV5-4 and TRBJ1-1, with no clear D. V dropped 0 bases and J dropped 1 base, with 7 bases sitting between them. Germline V gives CDR1 SGHNT, CDR2 YYREEE (reference sequence). The CDR3 has 14 amino acids. CDR3 region: CASSLAYSNTEAFF. The CDR3 DNA reads as TGTGCCAGCAGCTTGGCTTACTCGAACACTGAAGCTTTCTTT. The complete variable domain, with remaining parts taken from reference TRBV5-4 and TRBJ1-1, reads ETGVTQSPTHLIKTRGQQVTLRCSSQSGHNTVSWYQQALGQGPQFIFQYYREEENGRGNFPPRFSGLQFPNYSSELNVNALELDDSALYLCASSLAYSNTEAFFGQGTRLTVV.